The 31 T cell receptor beta chains listed next were all sequenced from one sample in a study of shared T cell receptors in the human thymus. Some clones are missing from TCRdb's copy, which holds only in-frame ones; the method was immunoSEQ multiplex PCR. The table records approximately 400,000 clones, roughly 94% of them present only once. Sequenced input: thymocytes. Source of these receptors: a human donor.

DNA of the CDR3: TGTGCCAGCAGTATTAGAGGGTGGAGCACAGATACGCAGTATTTT. Its translation: CASSIRGWSTDTQYF. The rearrangement uses TRBV27 and TRBJ2-3; weak D call: TRBD2 (5 bases). This CDR3 spans 15 amino acids. V lost 5 bases and J 0 bases, leaving 12 bases between the germline ends. CDR1 and CDR2 from the germline V gene are MNHEY and SMNVEV (reference sequence).

The chain employs TRBV6-6 and TRBJ2-7, with a tentative D call TRBD2 (7 bases). This CDR3 contains 16 residues. Germline V CDR1 and CDR2: MNHNY, SVGAGI (reference sequence). V was pared by 10 bases and J by 5 bases, with 27 bases between. CDR3 in DNA: TGTGCCACCCAAAATGGGCCCGGGGGGCTGTGGCACGAGCAGTACTTC. It is translated as CATQNGPGGLWHEQYF.

The chain links TRBV28 to TRBJ1-5, with D unresolved. CDR1 is MDHEN, CDR2 SYDVKM, per germline. The CDR3 totals 15 residues. The V end lost 7 bases, the J end lost 0 bases, and 13 bases lay between the germline ends. Here the CDR3 DNA reads TGTGCCAGCACTTACGCGCGGGATAGCAATCAGCCCCAGCATTTT. Translation: CASTYARDSNQPQHF.

A single count supports this clone. The chain employs TRBV28 and TRBJ1-5; the D gene is possibly TRBD1 (6 bases). The CDR3 has 16 amino acids. Germline V gene lookup returns CDR1 MDHEN and CDR2 SYDVKM. Trimming took off 0 bases at V and 0 bases at J, with 9 bases between the two ends. CDR3 amino acids: CASSLWRQVSNQPQHF. Written as DNA, the CDR3 is TGTGCCAGCAGTTTATGGCGACAGGTTAGCAATCAGCCCCAGCATTTT.

The chain links TRBV16 to TRBJ2-4, with D unclear. The CDR3 spans 14 residues. Germline loops: CDR1 KGHSY, CDR2 FQNENV. Between the trimmed V and J ends, which lost 4 bases and 4 bases, there was a span of 11 bases. The CDR3 protein is CASSRKEFKNIQYF. The CDR3 DNA is TGTGCCAGCAGCCGGAAGGAGTTTAAAAACATTCAGTACTTC.

This chain connects TRBV11-2 to TRBJ2-7; D unclear. The V gene's germline CDR1 is SGHAT and CDR2 FQNNGV. The CDR3 runs to 10 residues. Trimming stripped 5 bases from V and 3 bases from J, with 2 bases between. This CDR3 is CASSNYEQYF. As DNA, the CDR3 is TGTGCCAGCAGCAACTACGAGCAGTACTTC.

V gene TRBV4-2 combines with J gene TRBJ2-4; D gene unclear. V shed 0 bases and J shed 1 base, with 10 bases lying between them. The germline V gene encodes CDR1 LGHNA and CDR2 YNFKEQ. The CDR3 totals 16 residues. The CDR3 region is CASSQDVPWAKNIQYF. CDR3 DNA: TGTGCCAGCAGCCAAGACGTCCCGTGGGCCAAAAACATTCAGTACTTC.

The rearrangement links TRBV7-2 to TRBJ1-1, with D uncertain. The ends were cut back, 2 bases at V and 1 base at J, with 11 bases in the middle. There are 15 residues in the CDR3. Germline-derived CDR1 and CDR2 are SGHTA and FQGNSA. The CDR3 protein is CASSLLSSKNTEAFF. The CDR3 DNA follows: TGTGCCAGCAGCTTATTAAGTTCGAAGAACACTGAAGCTTTCTTT.

The chain has TRBV27 and TRBJ2-2; D may be TRBD2 (5 bases). The CDR3 is 16 amino acids. CDR1 MNHEY and CDR2 SMNVEV come from the germline V gene (reference sequence). Trimming took off 3 bases at V and 7 bases at J, with 18 bases between the two ends. In DNA form, the CDR3 reads TGTGCCAGCAGTTTTCTCACGGGAAAGGGTGGCGGGGAGCTGTTTTTT. Its protein is CASSFLTGKGGGELFF.

The chain joins TRBV28 to TRBJ2-1; 14 nucleotides agree with TRBD2. V lost 6 bases, J lost 12 bases, and 7 bases stayed unmatched. The CDR3 has 14 amino acids. Germline V gene data show CDR1 as MDHEN and CDR2 as SYDVKM. CDR3 protein: CASRGLAGENWQFF. CDR3 bases: TGTGCCAGCAGGGGACTAGCGGGAGAGAACTGGCAGTTCTTC.

CDR3 region: CASSYSQGIGHEQYF. CDR3 nucleotides: TGTGCCAGCAGTTACTCCCAGGGGATAGGTCACGAGCAGTACTTC. The chain is built from TRBV6-5 and TRBJ2-7, with a tentative D call TRBD1 (6 bases). Per germline, CDR1 MNHEY and CDR2 SVGAGI. The CDR3 sequence is 15 residues long. V dropped 0 bases and J dropped 5 bases, with 14 bases sitting between them.

The rearrangement links TRBV6-1 to TRBJ1-1; no firm D call. Trimming removed 3 bases from V and 9 bases from J, with 11 bases in between. The CDR3 length is 12 residues. Looked up from germline, CDR1 is MNHNS and CDR2 is SASEGT. This CDR3 reads CASSEVVSQAFF. In DNA, the CDR3 is TGTGCCAGCAGTGAGGTGGTCAGCCAAGCTTTCTTT.

The chain joins TRBV9 to TRBJ1-3; TRBD1 matches at 10 bases. Unmatched junction bases numbered 3, after V lost 0 bases and J lost 0 bases. The CDR3 covers 17 residues. Per germline, CDR1 SGDLS and CDR2 YYNGEE. This CDR3 reads CASSVGGQGSSGNTIYF. CDR3 nucleotide sequence: TGTGCCAGCAGCGTAGGGGGACAGGGGAGCTCTGGAAACACCATATATTTT. Together with reference TRBV9 and TRBJ1-3, the CDR3 gives the full variable domain: DSGVTQTPKHLITATGQRVTLRCSPRSGDLSVYWYQQSLDQGLQFLIQYYNGEERAKGNILERFSAQQFPDLHSELNLSSLELGDSALYFCASSVGGQGSSGNTIYFGEGSWLTVV.

The CDR3 sequence is CASSWGRDRIQETQYF. The CDR3 nucleotides are TGTGCCAGCAGCTGGGGCCGGGACAGGATTCAAGAGACCCAGTACTTC. This rearrangement joins TRBV5-5 to TRBJ2-5, with 8 bases matching TRBD1. V shed 3 bases, J shed 2 bases, and the junction held 9 bases outside the gene matches. The CDR3 is 16 amino acids. Germline V lookup: CDR1 SGHKS, CDR2 YYEKEE (reference sequence).

The chain carries TRBV10-2 and TRBJ2-7; 11 nucleotides match TRBD2. The V segment lost 6 bases and the J segment 1 base; nucleotides outside the gene matches: 2. From germline, CDR1 is WSHSY and CDR2 SAAADI. The CDR3 length is 14 residues. The CDR3 reads CASRPSGRSYEQYF. CDR3 DNA: TGCGCCAGCAGACCTAGCGGGAGGTCCTACGAGCAGTACTTC.

The chain is built from TRBV7-9 and TRBJ2-3; no reliable D call. The V end was cut by 1 base, the J end by 3 bases, with 8 bases between. The CDR3 contains 14 residues. Per the germline V gene, CDR1 is SEHNR and CDR2 is FQNEAQ (reference sequence). CDR3 in amino acids: CASSLVVVTDTQYF. CDR3 bases: TGTGCCAGCAGCTTAGTAGTCGTAACAGATACGCAGTATTTT.

V gene TRBV19 combines with J gene TRBJ1-4; maybe TRBD1 (5 bases). The V gene lost 3 bases and the J gene lost 9 bases, with 17 bases spanning the gap. Germline V gives CDR1 LNHDA, CDR2 SQIVND (reference sequence). The length of the CDR3 is 15 residues. As DNA, the CDR3 is TGTGCCAGTAGTATGGGAACAGGAGCTCGCAAAAAACTGTTTTTT. It translates to CASSMGTGARKKLFF. The full variable domain, with the rest looked up from reference TRBV19 and TRBJ1-4, is DGGITQSPKYLFRKEGQNVTLSCEQNLNHDAMYWYRQDPGQGLRLIYYSQIVNDFQKGDIAEGYSVSREKKESFPLTVTSAQKNPTAFYLCASSMGTGARKKLFFGSGTQLSVL.

The rearrangement joins TRBV6-1 to TRBJ2-4; D may be TRBD1 (5 bases). Germline CDR1 and CDR2: MNHNS and SASEGT. The CDR3 sequence is 12 residues long. V was clipped by 6 bases and J by 7 bases, with 10 bases between them. This CDR3 is CASRGSGNIQYF. CDR3 coding DNA: TGTGCCAGCAGGGGGTCAGGGAACATTCAGTACTTC.

This sequence joins TRBV11-3 and TRBJ2-2, with 7 bases that match TRBD1. V gave up 5 bases and J gave up 3 bases; unmatched junction bases: 12. Germline V lookup: CDR1 SGHNT, CDR2 YENEEA. The CDR3 runs to 17 residues. This chain's CDR3 is CASSPGRGGWDTGELFF. In DNA form, the CDR3 reads TGTGCCAGCAGCCCCGGTAGAGGGGGCTGGGACACCGGGGAGCTGTTTTTT.

The chain employs TRBV4-2 and TRBJ2-3, with D unclear. The CDR3 totals 13 residues. V was trimmed by 5 bases and J by 7 bases, leaving 13 bases between them. Per germline, CDR1 LGHNA and CDR2 YNFKEQ. For the CDR3, the DNA is TGTGCCAGCAGCTTTGGTAGGGCCCATACGCAGTATTTT. Amino acid sequence: CASSFGRAHTQYF.

The V call is TRBV28, the J call TRBJ2-3, with a possible D match to TRBD2 (5 bases). V was pared by 6 bases and J by 0 bases, with 16 bases between. In germline, CDR1 is MDHEN, CDR2 SYDVKM. There are 16 residues in the CDR3. DNA of the CDR3: TGTGCCAGCAGCGACATAAGCGGCACTAGCACAGATACGCAGTATTTT. Its protein is CASSDISGTSTDTQYF.

The chain has TRBV11-2 and TRBJ2-6; D unclear. Trimming removed 4 bases from V and 1 base from J, with 17 bases in between. Germline CDR1 and CDR2: SGHAT and FQNNGV. The CDR3 runs to 18 residues. The CDR3 loop reads CASSSPPLAASGANVLTF. The CDR3 region has the DNA TGTGCCAGCAGCTCCCCTCCGCTGGCGGCTTCTGGGGCCAACGTCCTGACTTTC.

The chain has TRBV9 and TRBJ2-6, with D perhaps matching TRBD2 (5 bases). CDR1 and CDR2 from the germline V gene are SGDLS and YYNGEE. CDR3 size: 17 residues. V was trimmed by 0 bases and J by 3 bases, leaving 13 bases between them. In DNA, the CDR3 is TGTGCCAGCAGCGTAGAGTGTCGGGAATGTGGGGCCAACGTCCTGACTTTC. Protein sequence: CASSVECRECGANVLTF.

The V gene is TRBV20-1, the J gene TRBJ1-2; D not resolved. This CDR3 has 9 residues. From germline, CDR1 is DFQATT and CDR2 SNEGSKA (reference sequence). The V and J ends lost 6 bases and 6 bases respectively, with 5 bases between them. CDR3: CSAPDGYTF. In DNA, the CDR3 is TGCAGTGCCCCGGATGGCTACACCTTC.

The gene calls are TRBV2 and TRBJ2-7; 8 nucleotides match TRBD2. The CDR3 loop spans 17 amino acids. V was clipped by 6 bases and J by 0 bases; unmatched bases: 13. CDR1 is SNHLY and CDR2 is FYNNEI in the germline V gene. This CDR3 is CASSAGGSRERSYEQYF. The CDR3 bases are TGTGCCAGCAGCGCGGGGGGCTCGCGGGAGCGCTCCTACGAGCAGTACTTC.

The chain combines TRBV9 with TRBJ2-1, with unresolved D. V was clipped by 3 bases and J by 8 bases, with 21 bases between them. Germline V gene data show CDR1 as SGDLS and CDR2 as YYNGEE. The CDR3 contains 16 residues. The CDR3, as DNA: TGTGCCAGCAGCGCTCGACCATGGGCGGACCTCCATGAGCAGTTCTTC. Protein: CASSARPWADLHEQFF.

This clone was counted a few times. The genes are TRBV9 and TRBJ1-5; perhaps TRBD1 as D (6 bases). The V and J ends lost 4 bases and 4 bases respectively, with 12 bases between them. Germline V lookup: CDR1 SGDLS, CDR2 YYNGEE. The CDR3 covers 14 residues. The CDR3 DNA reads TGTGCCAGCAGCTGTAAGGACAGTAATCAGCCCCAGCATTTT. It translates to CASSCKDSNQPQHF.

The rearrangement links TRBV27 to TRBJ2-3, with TRBD2 as a possible D gene (5 bases). Trimming stripped 6 bases from V and 4 bases from J, with 20 bases between. The germline gives CDR1 MNHEY, CDR2 SMNVEV (reference sequence). This CDR3 spans 16 amino acids. CDR3 amino acids: CASRVREGHTADTQYF. In DNA form, the CDR3 reads TGTGCCAGCAGAGTCCGTGAGGGCCATACGGCAGATACGCAGTATTTT.

The V and J genes are TRBV27 and TRBJ2-1, with D hard to call. V lost 7 bases and J lost 6, with 13 bases in between. CDR1 and CDR2 (germline): MNHEY, SMNVEV (reference sequence). CDR3 length: 13 residues. This CDR3 is CASKSRASNEQFF. CDR3 nucleotides: TGTGCCAGCAAAAGTAGGGCTAGCAATGAGCAGTTCTTC.

The table lists this clone with a count of one. The chain couples TRBV6-1 to TRBJ2-1; a weak D match, TRBD1 (6 bases). Germline values: CDR1 MNHNS, CDR2 SASEGT. The CDR3 runs 13 residues. V was trimmed by 5 bases and J by 5 bases, leaving 10 bases between them. The CDR3 DNA is TGTGCCAGCAGTCACAGGGAAAACAATGAGCAGTTCTTC. This gives the protein CASSHRENNEQFF.

This rearrangement joins TRBV10-3 to TRBJ1-2, with D uncertain. This CDR3 has 15 residues. Trimming shortened V by 0 bases and J by 5 bases, and 13 bases separated the two germline ends. Germline V gene lookup returns CDR1 ENHRY and CDR2 SYGVKD. Written as DNA, the CDR3 is TGTGCCATCAGTGAGTCGTTAAGGACTGGTTATGGCTACACCTTC. Translation: CAISESLRTGYGYTF.